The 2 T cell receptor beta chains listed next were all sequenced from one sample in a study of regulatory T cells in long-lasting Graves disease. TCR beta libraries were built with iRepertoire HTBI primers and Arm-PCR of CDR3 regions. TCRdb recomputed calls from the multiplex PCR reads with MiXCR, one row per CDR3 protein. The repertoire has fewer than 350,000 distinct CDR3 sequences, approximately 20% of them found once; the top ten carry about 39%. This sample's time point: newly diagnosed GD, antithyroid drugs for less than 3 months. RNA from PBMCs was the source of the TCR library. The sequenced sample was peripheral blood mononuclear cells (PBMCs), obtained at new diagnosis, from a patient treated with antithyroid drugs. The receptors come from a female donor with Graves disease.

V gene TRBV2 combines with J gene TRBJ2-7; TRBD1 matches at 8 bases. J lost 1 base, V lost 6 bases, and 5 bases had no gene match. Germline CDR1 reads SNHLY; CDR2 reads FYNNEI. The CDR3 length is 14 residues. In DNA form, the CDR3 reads TGTGCCAGCAGGGAGACAGGGGTTTCCTACGAGCAGTACTTC. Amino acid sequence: CASRETGVSYEQYF.

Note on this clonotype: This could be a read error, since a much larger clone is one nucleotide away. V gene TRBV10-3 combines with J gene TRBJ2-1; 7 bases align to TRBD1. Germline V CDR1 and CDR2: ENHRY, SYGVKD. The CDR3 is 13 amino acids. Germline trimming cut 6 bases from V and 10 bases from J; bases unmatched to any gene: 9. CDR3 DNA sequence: TGTGCCATCAGGGCTACAGGGGACGACGAGCAGTTCTTC. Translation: CAIRATGDDEQFF.